Listed here is a single TCR beta chain. The sample originates from a study of blood T cell repertoires in COVID-19. For the study at large: Samples representing acute and convalescent COVID-19 were sourced from the United States, Italy and Spain. PBMCs, B-cell-depleted T cells, or T cells were the source of the cDNA or gDNA that made up the material.

Study processing details: The assay estimated nucleated cells by amplifying reference gene primers. The protocol was immunoSEQ multiplex PCR, while the TCRdb copy is restricted to in-frame clones and leaves out a portion. V and J calls and clone size are copied from that table; D and trimming were computed from the DNA. There are roughly 200,000 clones in the sample; 85% to 90% occur only once, and around 3% lies in the top ten. The V segment lost 7 bases and the J segment 3 bases; nucleotides outside the gene matches: 11. The CDR3 sequence is 14 residues long. Germline-derived CDR1 and CDR2 are SQVTM and ANQGSEA.

This sequence originates from a man aged 60 to 75 with acute or convalescent COVID-19. Specimen: peripheral blood. V usage is TRBV29-1 and J usage is TRBJ1-1, with 7 bases lining up with TRBD1. The CDR3 bases are TGCAGCGAGGTAGGAGGGGGCGCTTACACTGAAGCTTTCTTT. It codes for CSEVGGGAYTEAFF.